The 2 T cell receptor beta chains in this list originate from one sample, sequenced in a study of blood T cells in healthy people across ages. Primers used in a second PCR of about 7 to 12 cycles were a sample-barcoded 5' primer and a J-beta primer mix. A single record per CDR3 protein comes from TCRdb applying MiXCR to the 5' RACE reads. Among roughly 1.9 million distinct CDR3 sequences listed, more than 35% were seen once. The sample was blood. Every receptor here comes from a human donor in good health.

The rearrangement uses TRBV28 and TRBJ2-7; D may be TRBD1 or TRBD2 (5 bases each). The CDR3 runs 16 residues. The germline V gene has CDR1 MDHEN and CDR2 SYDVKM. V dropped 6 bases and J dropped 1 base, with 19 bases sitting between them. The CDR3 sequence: CASSSFTRDGSYEQYF. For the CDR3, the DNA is TGTGCCAGCAGCTCGTTTACCCGGGACGGATCCTACGAGCAGTACTTC.

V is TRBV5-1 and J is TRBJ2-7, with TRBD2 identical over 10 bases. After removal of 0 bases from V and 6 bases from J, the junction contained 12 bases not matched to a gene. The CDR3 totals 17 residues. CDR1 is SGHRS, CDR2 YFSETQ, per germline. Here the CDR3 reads CASSLERGGGSYGEQYF. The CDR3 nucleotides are TGCGCCAGCAGCTTGGAGCGGGGGGGCGGGTCGTACGGCGAGCAGTACTTC.